The source of this T cell receptor (beta chain) is a study of T cell repertoires in cytomegalovirus infection. Looked up from germline, CDR1 is MNHEY and CDR2 is SVGAGI. The CDR3 length is 18 residues. The germline V and J ends were trimmed by 0 bases and 4 bases, with 21 bases remaining between them. TCRdb redid the calling of the reads with MiXCR, one entry per CDR3 protein. Of some 900,000 distinct CDR3 sequences detected, 30% to 35% appear once; the ten largest clones hold roughly 12%. A note on this clonotype: Its specificity is unknown.

Findings of the study overall: Identification of carriers of CMV plus the relevant HLA was performed using cumulative public TCR beta family frequency.

This sequence joins TRBV6-5 and TRBJ1-2; D is perhaps TRBD1 (5 bases). The material sequenced was cultured CD8+ T cells from PBMCs, taken from culture after CMV antigen stimulation. The clonotype comes from a human donor in good health (CMV status not recorded). Some clones in this sample may be carry-over from other donors' samples. The CDR3 region has the DNA TGTGCCAGCAGTTACTCGGCCGGGGGTTCGGACCCGACCTATGGCTACACCTTC. It encodes CASSYSAGGSDPTYGYTF.